One T cell receptor (beta chain) is described in this entry. Germline loops: CDR1 MGHRA, CDR2 YSYEKL. The CDR3 is 14 residues long. V gave up 7 bases and J gave up 1 base; unmatched junction bases: 6. Generated by immunoSEQ multiplex PCR, the TCRdb table keeps only in-frame clones and is missing some. The data hold approximately 710,000 clones, with less than 95% observed a single time. The sample belongs to a study of shared clonotypes between healthy human individuals. The sample taken for sequencing was memory CD8+ T cells from PBMCs. As to subset: CD45RO+ cells pooled with CCR7-negative TemRA cells. This clonotype was obtained from a man younger than 35 in good health. Some clones in this sample may be carry-over from other donors' samples. This sequence joins TRBV4-1 and TRBJ1-1, with 7 nucleotides matching TRBD1. The CDR3, as DNA: TGCGCCAGCACTGCAAGGGGGCGGAACACTGAAGCTTTCTTT. Its translation is CASTARGRNTEAFF.